These 14 T cell receptor beta chains were sequenced from one sample in a study of shared clonotypes between healthy human individuals. Only in-frame clones appear in the TCRdb table, and some are missing; sequencing was by immunoSEQ multiplex PCR. The sample holds some 2,400,000 clones; 90% to 97% are singletons and the top ten take approximately 0.13%. The sample taken for sequencing was naive CD4+ T cells sorted from blood. Subset indicated: CD45RA+ positively selected. Receptors originate from a man younger than 35 in good health.

The genes are TRBV19 and TRBJ2-2; D perhaps matches TRBD1 (5 bases). V was shortened by 6 bases and J by 7 bases, with 15 bases between the two germline ends. Germline assignment: CDR1 LNHDA and CDR2 SQIVND (reference sequence). The CDR3 runs to 14 residues. CDR3 nucleotides: TGTGCCAGTAGCAAGACAGTTCTTGGCGGGGAGCTGTTTTTT. Encoded protein: CASSKTVLGGELFF. Full variable domain (rest looked up from reference TRBV19 and TRBJ2-2): DGGITQSPKYLFRKEGQNVTLSCEQNLNHDAMYWYRQDPGQGLRLIYYSQIVNDFQKGDIAEGYSVSREKKESFPLTVTSAQKNPTAFYLCASSKTVLGGELFFGEGSRLTVL.

The chain is built from TRBV30 and TRBJ1-6; weak D call: TRBD1 (6 bases). Germline V lookup: CDR1 GTSNPN, CDR2 SVGIG (reference sequence). This CDR3 spans 13 amino acids. Trimming shortened V by 0 bases and J by 18 bases, and 18 bases separated the two germline ends. The CDR3 region has the DNA TGTGCCTGGAGTGTAGGGGGTGAGAAGGCTAGCCACTTT. Protein sequence: CAWSVGGEKASHF. Variable domain in full (rest from reference TRBV30 and TRBJ1-6): SQTIHQWPATLVQPVGSPLSLECTVEGTSNPNLYWYRQAAGRGLQLLFYSVGIGQISSEVPQNLSASRPQDRQFILSSKKLLLSDSGFYLCAWSVGGEKASHFGNGTRLTVT.

The rearrangement joins TRBV2 to TRBJ2-7; 11 nucleotides match TRBD2. The trim removed 4 bases at V and 3 bases at J, leaving 8 bases unmatched. Germline assignment: CDR1 SNHLY and CDR2 FYNNEI. The CDR3 is 16 amino acids. CDR3 loop: CASSGPGTSGFYEQYF. The CDR3 nucleotides read TGTGCCAGCAGTGGGCCCGGGACTAGCGGATTCTACGAGCAGTACTTC. The full variable domain, its missing parts supplied by reference TRBV2 and TRBJ2-7, is EPEVTQTPSHQVTQMGQEVILRCVPISNHLYFYWYRQILGQKVEFLVSFYNNEISEKSEIFDDQFSVERPDGSNFTLKIRSTKLEDSAMYFCASSGPGTSGFYEQYFGPGTRLTVT.

The V and J genes are TRBV30 and TRBJ2-7; no firm D call. V lost 0 bases and J 3 bases, leaving 12 bases between the germline ends. CDR3 size: 14 residues. Looked up from germline, CDR1 is GTSNPN and CDR2 is SVGIG (reference sequence). The CDR3 DNA sequence: TGTGCCTGGAGTGTACTCGCAAAAAGCTACGAGCAGTACTTC. Its translation: CAWSVLAKSYEQYF.

This clone was detected only once. The V and J genes are TRBV18 and TRBJ2-7, with D possibly matching TRBD2 (5 bases). CDR3 size: 14 residues. Trimming stripped 3 bases from V and 6 bases from J, with 15 bases between. Germline loops: CDR1 KGHSH, CDR2 LQKENI. CDR3: CASSPRAEGAEQYF. For the CDR3, the DNA is TGTGCCAGCTCACCCCGGGCCGAGGGAGCCGAGCAGTACTTC.

The chain links TRBV6-5 to TRBJ2-1; 10 bases map to TRBD1. CDR1 is MNHEY, CDR2 SVGAGI, per germline. CDR3 size: 13 residues. V shed 5 bases and J 8 bases; nucleotides not matched to a gene: 3. The CDR3 reads CASSDRGRDEQFF. CDR3 sequence (DNA): TGTGCCAGCAGTGACAGGGGGCGCGATGAGCAGTTCTTC.

The rearrangement uses TRBV9 and TRBJ1-2, with D tentatively TRBD1 (5 bases). With 0 bases removed from V and 4 bases from J, the gap between germline ends came to 10 bases. The CDR3 extends over 14 amino acids. Germline CDR1 SGDLS, CDR2 YYNGEE. CDR3 coding DNA: TGTGCCAGCAGCGTAGGGACACTCCGCTATGGCTACACCTTC. Amino acid sequence: CASSVGTLRYGYTF.

V is TRBV6-1 and J is TRBJ1-4; TRBD1 agrees at 8 bases. V shed 3 bases, J shed 4 bases, and the junction held 4 bases outside the gene matches. Germline V CDR1 and CDR2: MNHNS, SASEGT. The CDR3 sequence is 15 residues long. The CDR3 nucleotides read TGTGCCAGCAGTGACAAGGACAGGGTTAATGAAAAACTGTTTTTT. Its protein is CASSDKDRVNEKLFF.

The J gene is TRBJ1-1, the V gene TRBV27; the match to TRBD1 covers 12 bases. This CDR3 region has 16 residues. The V segment lost 2 bases and the J segment 1 base; nucleotides outside the gene matches: 2. Germline V gene sequence: CDR1 MNHEY, CDR2 SMNVEV (reference sequence). The CDR3 here is CASSLGTGGWNTEAFF. CDR3 DNA: TGTGCCAGCAGTTTAGGGACAGGGGGCTGGAACACTGAAGCTTTCTTT.

For this clone: The sample carries other DNA sequences with the same CDR3. This chain joins TRBV30 and TRBJ2-2; 8 bases line up with TRBD1. The CDR3 contains 14 residues. Germline trimming cut 0 bases from V and 4 bases from J; bases unmatched to any gene: 1. Germline V lookup: CDR1 GTSNPN, CDR2 SVGIG (reference sequence). This CDR3 reads CAWSVQGGTGELFF. For the CDR3, the DNA is TGTGCCTGGAGTGTACAGGGGGGCACCGGGGAGCTGTTTTTT.

The chain uses TRBV5-1 and TRBJ2-1; 7 nucleotides agree with TRBD1. The J segment lost 6 bases and the V segment lost 4 bases, leaving 13 bases of the junction unmatched. Germline CDR1 reads SGHRS; CDR2 reads YFSETQ. The CDR3 is 16 amino acids. CDR3 residues: CASSHDGSAGGNEQFF. DNA of the CDR3: TGCGCCAGCAGCCACGATGGCTCGGCAGGGGGCAATGAGCAGTTCTTC.

The chain uses TRBV6-5 and TRBJ1-1; the D gene is possibly TRBD1 (5 bases). V lost 6 bases to trimming and J lost 0 bases, with 11 bases between them. CDR1 is MNHEY, CDR2 SVGAGI, per germline. The CDR3 totals 14 residues. The CDR3 loop is CASSKLTVNTEAFF. The CDR3 bases are TGTGCCAGCAGCAAACTGACAGTGAACACTGAAGCTTTCTTT.

The chain joins TRBV6-6 to TRBJ2-5, with D unclear. The CDR3 runs 15 residues. Germline CDR1 and CDR2: MNHNY and SVGAGI (reference sequence). The germline V and J ends were trimmed by 0 bases and 0 bases, with 8 bases remaining between them. The CDR3 DNA sequence: TGTGCCAGCAGTTACTCCCGGCTGTACCAAGAGACCCAGTACTTC. This translates into CASSYSRLYQETQYF.

The chain combines TRBV5-1 with TRBJ1-2; D gene ambiguous. Trimming cost V 0 bases and J 0 bases, with 12 bases left between them. The CDR3 contains 16 residues. Germline CDR1 reads SGHRS; CDR2 reads YFSETQ. CDR3: CASSLALAGSNYGYTF. DNA for the CDR3: TGCGCCAGCAGCTTGGCCCTGGCAGGTTCTAACTATGGCTACACCTTC. Full variable domain (rest looked up from reference TRBV5-1 and TRBJ1-2): KAGVTQTPRYLIKTRGQQVTLSCSPISGHRSVSWYQQTPGQGLQFLFEYFSETQRNKGNFPGRFSGRQFSNSRSEMNVSTLELGDSALYLCASSLALAGSNYGYTFGSGTRLTVV.